The 27 T cell receptor beta chains listed next were all sequenced from one sample in a study of Graves' ophthalmopathy and Graves' hyperthyroidism. Amplified TCR beta CDR3 regions were obtained using RNA transcripts as template. RT-PCR with HTBI primers came first, then second-round multiplex PCR. TCRdb passed the multiplex PCR reads through MiXCR, listing each CDR3 protein once. Counted here are around 1,200,000 distinct CDR3 sequences, roughly 35% occurring once; the ten biggest clones make up roughly 10%. Sequencing input: peripheral blood or thyroid tissue (not recorded which). The receptors originated from an adult man with Graves' hyperthyroidism.

As concerns this clonotype: A much larger clone differs from this one at a single base, so this may be a read error. The genes are TRBV20-1 and TRBJ1-6; 8 positions agree with TRBD1. The CDR3 loop spans 16 amino acids. Unmatched junction bases numbered 12, after V lost 5 bases and J lost 6 bases. In germline, CDR1 is DFQATT, CDR2 SNEGSKA (reference sequence). CDR3 loop: CSAGVPGTGLNSPLHF. The CDR3 DNA reads as TGCAGTGCTGGAGTACCCGGGACAGGCCTTAATTCACCCCTCCACTTT.

This clonotype came up many times. J is TRBJ2-7 and V is TRBV7-2, with 11 bases aligning to TRBD2. Germline CDR1 SGHTA, CDR2 FQGNSA. The CDR3 sequence is 15 residues long. With 4 bases clipped from V and 4 bases from J, the junction kept 6 bases outside the gene matches. CDR3 in amino acids: CASSYLSGGVYEQYF. CDR3 sequence (DNA): TGTGCCAGCAGCTATCTTAGCGGGGGGGTATACGAGCAGTACTTC.

This clonotype showed up many times. V is TRBV14 and J is TRBJ1-5; D uncertain. Trimming shortened V by 3 bases and J by 12 bases, and 15 bases separated the two germline ends. The CDR3 is 13 residues long. Germline CDR1 is SGHDN and CDR2 is FVKESK. CDR3 residues: CASSQGSGRDQHF. CDR3 DNA: TGTGCCAGCAGCCAGGGGTCTGGCCGGGACCAGCATTTT.

This clonotype showed up many times. The genes are TRBV3-1 and TRBJ1-6, with a tentative D call TRBD1 (6 bases). CDR1 is LGHDT and CDR2 is YNNKEL in the germline V gene (reference sequence). This CDR3 comprises 15 residues. V lost 0 bases, J lost 6 bases, and 9 bases lay in between. DNA of the CDR3: TGTGCCAGCAGCCAAGAGATACAGGGTAATTCACCCCTCCACTTT. Protein: CASSQEIQGNSPLHF.

CDR3 DNA: TGTGCCAGCAGCTTAGACAGGTTGATGAACACTGAAGCTTTCTTT. Protein sequence: CASSLDRLMNTEAFF. The chain is built from TRBV7-9 and TRBJ1-1, with TRBD1 as a possible D gene (5 bases). The germline V gene has CDR1 SEHNR and CDR2 FQNEAQ (reference sequence). V shed 1 base and J shed 0 bases, with 9 bases lying between them. The CDR3 sequence is 15 residues long.

This clonotype has just a few counts. The chain recombines TRBV20-1 with TRBJ2-5, with 11 bases aligning to TRBD2. The J segment lost 3 bases and the V segment lost 0 bases, leaving 3 bases of the junction unmatched. The CDR3 is 15 residues long. CDR1 is DFQATT, CDR2 SNEGSKA, per germline (reference sequence). The CDR3 sequence is CSARDAGLAEETQYF. The CDR3 nucleotides are TGCAGTGCTAGAGATGCGGGACTAGCGGAAGAGACCCAGTACTTC.

This clonotype was seen a few times. The chain combines TRBV6-2 or TRBV6-3 with TRBJ2-5, with D perhaps being TRBD1 or TRBD2 (5 bases each). Germline CDR1 MNHEY, CDR2 SVGEGT. CDR3 length: 12 amino acids. Trimming pared 1 base from V and 9 bases from J, leaving 9 bases between. This chain's CDR3 is CASSYWGFPQYF. The CDR3, as DNA: TGTGCCAGCAGTTACTGGGGGTTTCCCCAGTACTTC.

This clonotype was seen a handful of times. J is TRBJ2-6 and V is TRBV24-1; TRBD1 aligns across 9 bases. The V gene's germline CDR1 is KGHDR and CDR2 SFDVKD. This CDR3 region has 14 residues. Trimming took 7 bases from V and 11 from J; bases not matched to a gene: 8. In DNA, the CDR3 is TGTGCCACCAGACAGGGGGCGGGGGACTACGTCCTGACTTTC. Translated: CATRQGAGDYVLTF.

The chain combines TRBV4-3 with TRBJ2-7; D may be TRBD2 (6 bases). Per germline, CDR1 LGHNA and CDR2 YSLEER. V shed 4 bases and J shed 2 bases, with 15 bases lying between them. CDR3 size: 15 residues. The CDR3 loop is CASSRDRLGPYEQYF. CDR3 nucleotides: TGCGCCAGCAGCCGGGACCGACTAGGACCCTACGAGCAGTACTTC.

The chain couples TRBV15 to TRBJ1-5; D is perhaps TRBD1 (5 bases). The germline V gene encodes CDR1 LNHNV and CDR2 YYDKDF (reference sequence). The CDR3 loop spans 16 amino acids. V lost 0 bases, J lost 7 bases, and 16 bases lay in between. The CDR3 coding sequence is TGTGCCACCAGCAGAGATTTAACGGGGGACGAGCAGCCCCAGCATTTT. Encoded protein: CATSRDLTGDEQPQHF. Full variable domain (rest looked up from reference TRBV15 and TRBJ1-5): DAMVIQNPRYQVTQFGKPVTLSCSQTLNHNVMYWYQQKSSQAPKLLFHYYDKDFNNEADTPDNFQSRRPNTSFCFLDIRSPGLGDTAMYLCATSRDLTGDEQPQHFGDGTRLSIL.

This clonotype was seen only a few times. The chain is built from TRBV6-5 and TRBJ2-7, with 7 bases lining up with TRBD1. The length of the CDR3 is 13 residues. The V segment lost 5 bases and the J segment 2 bases; nucleotides outside the gene matches: 3. Per the germline V gene, CDR1 is MNHEY and CDR2 is SVGAGI. The CDR3, as DNA: TGTGCCAGCAGTAATCAGGGGGCCTACGAGCAGTACTTC. Protein product: CASSNQGAYEQYF.

V is TRBV10-3 and J is TRBJ2-5; possible D gene TRBD2, 6 bases. CDR1 is ENHRY and CDR2 is SYGVKD in the germline V gene. Trimming removed 2 bases from V and 2 bases from J, with 12 bases in between. The CDR3 has 15 amino acids. CDR3 region: CAISEPAGTQETQYF. The CDR3 region has the DNA TGTGCCATCAGTGAGCCTGCCGGGACTCAAGAGACCCAGTACTTC.

This clonotype has a count of ten or more. In nucleotides, the CDR3 is TGCGCCAGCAAGAACAGGGGGCAAGACAATCAGCCCCAGCATTTT. This sequence encodes CASKNRGQDNQPQHF. This sequence joins TRBV10-2 and TRBJ1-5, with 9 bases fitting TRBD1. Germline values: CDR1 WSHSY, CDR2 SAAADI. J was trimmed by 3 bases and V by 7 bases; bases with no gene match: 7. The CDR3 is made up of 15 amino acids.

There are many counts of this clonotype. This chain uses TRBV7-8 with TRBJ2-5; D ambiguous. V gave up 5 bases and J gave up 3 bases, with 7 bases separating them. Germline V lookup: CDR1 SGHVS, CDR2 FQNEAQ. The CDR3 consists of 12 residues. The CDR3 reads CASSRTEETQYF. The CDR3 bases are TGTGCCAGCAGCCGGACCGAAGAGACCCAGTACTTC.

This clonotype has a count of ten or more. The V call is TRBV2, the J call TRBJ2-5; D might be TRBD1 (5 bases). With 1 base removed from V and 5 bases from J, the gap between germline ends came to 14 bases. Germline CDR1 SNHLY, CDR2 FYNNEI. The CDR3 is 15 residues long. The CDR3 DNA follows: TGTGCCAGCAGTGAAGGGCAGGGCTTAGAGGAGACCCAGTACTTC. It translates to CASSEGQGLEETQYF. Based on the CDR3 plus reference TRBV2 and TRBJ2-5, the full variable domain is EPEVTQTPSHQVTQMGQEVILRCVPISNHLYFYWYRQILGQKVEFLVSFYNNEISEKSEIFDDQFSVERPDGSNFTLKIRSTKLEDSAMYFCASSEGQGLEETQYFGPGTRLLVL.

Only a few counts were recorded for this clonotype. One end of the junction is discordant with germline, which a read error may explain. V is TRBV7-3 and J is TRBJ2-7, with D perhaps TRBD1 (6 bases). The germline V gene has CDR1 SGHTA and CDR2 FQGTGA. The length of the CDR3 is 12 residues. CDR3 residues: CASSETGSEQHF. The CDR3, as DNA: TGTGCCAGCAGCGAAACAGGGAGCGAGCAGCACTTC.

A few counts support this clonotype. This chain joins TRBV12-3 or TRBV12-4 and TRBJ1-2; no definite D call. The CDR3 length is 16 residues. Deletions cut 1 base from V and 3 bases from J, with 15 bases between. CDR3 amino acids: CASSLGRQPGHYGYTF. CDR3 coding DNA: TGTGCCAGCAGTTTAGGGAGGCAGCCCGGACACTATGGCTACACCTTC.

The chain carries TRBV19 and TRBJ2-3; D is ambiguous. The CDR3 contains 15 residues. The germline V and J ends were trimmed by 5 bases and 6 bases, with 18 bases remaining between them. Per germline, CDR1 LNHDA and CDR2 SQIVND (reference sequence). The CDR3 spells CASSSRLPGQDTQYF. The CDR3 coding sequence is TGTGCCAGTAGTTCTCGTCTGCCGGGTCAGGATACGCAGTATTTT.

The chain uses TRBV10-3 and TRBJ2-6; 10 nucleotides align to TRBD2. The CDR3 has 15 residues. The germline V gene encodes CDR1 ENHRY and CDR2 SYGVKD. V lost 6 bases, J lost 4 bases, and 3 bases stayed unmatched. The CDR3 loop reads CAISLGLAGANVLTF. CDR3 nucleotides: TGTGCCATCAGCCTGGGACTAGCGGGGGCCAACGTCCTGACTTTC.

Worth noting for this clonotype: A read error may be the cause here, since a much bigger clone is one base away. The rearrangement links TRBV13 to TRBJ2-5, with a weak D call TRBD2 (7 bases). The V end lost 5 bases, the J end lost 5 bases, and 18 bases lay between the germline ends. The CDR3 consists of 15 residues. The germline V gene has CDR1 PRHDT and CDR2 FYEKMQ (reference sequence). CDR3 protein: CASSPGDYKGETQYF. CDR3 in DNA: TGTGCCAGCAGCCCAGGGGACTACAAGGGTGAGACCCAGTACTTC.

V usage is TRBV29-1 and J usage is TRBJ1-2; 8 bases align to TRBD1. Germline V gives CDR1 SQVTM, CDR2 ANQGSEA. Trimming took 1 base from V and 3 from J; bases not matched to a gene: 7. This CDR3 contains 15 residues. The CDR3: CSVEVSGTGYYGYTF. DNA for the CDR3: TGCAGCGTTGAAGTTAGCGGGACAGGCTACTATGGCTACACCTTC.

The V gene is TRBV29-1, the J gene TRBJ1-1; a weak D match, TRBD1 (5 bases). Per germline, CDR1 SQVTM and CDR2 ANQGSEA. There are 14 residues in the CDR3. The ends were cut back, 6 bases at V and 3 bases at J, with 17 bases in the middle. The chain's CDR3 is CSVDVGTLHTEAFF. The CDR3 nucleotides read TGCAGCGTGGATGTGGGGACTCTGCACACTGAAGCTTTCTTT.

The chain's CDR3 is CAISEWGGLPTETQYF. The CDR3 DNA is TGTGCCATCAGTGAATGGGGGGGGTTACCGACAGAGACCCAGTACTTC. This sequence joins TRBV10-3 and TRBJ2-5; 7 bases are shared with TRBD2. This CDR3 has 16 amino acids. The V segment lost 3 bases and the J segment 4 bases; nucleotides outside the gene matches: 11. The germline V gene encodes CDR1 ENHRY and CDR2 SYGVKD.

This chain joins TRBV7-2 and TRBJ2-5; TRBD1 is a possible D gene (6 bases). This CDR3 spans 16 amino acids. Looked up from germline, CDR1 is SGHTA and CDR2 is FQGNSA. V lost 1 base to trimming and J lost 4 bases, with 16 bases between them. CDR3 in amino acids: CASSLGVRGPGETQYF. The CDR3 DNA is TGTGCCAGCAGCTTAGGAGTCAGGGGTCCCGGAGAGACCCAGTACTTC.

This clonotype showed up many times. The J gene is TRBJ1-3, the V gene TRBV6-6; possible D gene TRBD1, 5 bases. CDR3 size: 15 residues. V dropped 7 bases and J dropped 2 bases, with 15 bases sitting between them. Germline V gene lookup returns CDR1 MNHNY and CDR2 SVGAGI (reference sequence). CDR3 region: CASTKTTAAGNTIYF. CDR3 DNA: TGTGCCAGCACCAAAACGACAGCCGCTGGAAACACCATATATTTT.

This chain links TRBV29-1 with TRBJ2-1; the D is unclear. Trimming pared 6 bases from V and 10 bases from J, leaving 13 bases between. Germline loops: CDR1 SQVTM, CDR2 ANQGSEA. The CDR3 is 11 amino acids. The CDR3 DNA reads as TGCAGCGTCTACCCGAGGCAGGAGCAGTTCTTC. Translating it yields CSVYPRQEQFF.

The genes are TRBV7-2 and TRBJ1-5; 7 bases line up with TRBD1. The CDR3 contains 16 residues. The J segment lost 6 bases and the V segment lost 3 bases, leaving 11 bases of the junction unmatched. Germline-derived CDR1 and CDR2 are SGHTA and FQGNSA. The CDR3 DNA follows: TGTGCCAGCAGCTTGTTTGTAGGGGGCGTTGGTCAGCCCCAGCATTTT. Protein product: CASSLFVGGVGQPQHF.